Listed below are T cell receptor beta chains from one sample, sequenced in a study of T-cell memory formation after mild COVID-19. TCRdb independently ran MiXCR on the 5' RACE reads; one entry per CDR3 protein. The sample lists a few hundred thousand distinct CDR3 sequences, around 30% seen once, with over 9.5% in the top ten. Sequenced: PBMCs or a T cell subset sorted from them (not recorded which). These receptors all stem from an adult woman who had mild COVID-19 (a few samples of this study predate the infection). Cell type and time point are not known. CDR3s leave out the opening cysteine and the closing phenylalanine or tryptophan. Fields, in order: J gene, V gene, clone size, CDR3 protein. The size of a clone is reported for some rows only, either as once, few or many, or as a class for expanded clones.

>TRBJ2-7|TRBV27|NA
ASSLNTNYEQY
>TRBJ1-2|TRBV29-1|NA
SVDPGTGFRYGYT
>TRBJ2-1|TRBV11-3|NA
ASRRGVEQF
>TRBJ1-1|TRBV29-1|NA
SVARGAEAF
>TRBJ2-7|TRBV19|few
ASSTRDGAYEQY
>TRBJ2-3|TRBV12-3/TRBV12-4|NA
ASSLRYRPDTQY
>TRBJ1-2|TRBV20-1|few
SASPGGANYGYT
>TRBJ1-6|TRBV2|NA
ASSEGGPVSQPLH
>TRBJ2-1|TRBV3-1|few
ASSHGTRGDEQF
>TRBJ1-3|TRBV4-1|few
ASSRDRASGNTIY
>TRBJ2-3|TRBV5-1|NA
ASSSGTGSSTDTQY
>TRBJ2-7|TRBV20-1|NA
SASPLASGSYEQY
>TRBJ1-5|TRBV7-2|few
ASSLTGIGSNQPQH
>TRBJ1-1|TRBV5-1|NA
ASSLDGVTTEAF
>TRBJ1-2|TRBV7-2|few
ASSLVQGIYGYT
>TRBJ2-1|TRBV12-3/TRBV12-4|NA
ASSLKRGVFYNEQF
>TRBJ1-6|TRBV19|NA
ASSRDRDNSPLH
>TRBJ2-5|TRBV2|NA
ASSEGLTTQY
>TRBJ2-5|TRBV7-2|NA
ASRSGGEQETQY
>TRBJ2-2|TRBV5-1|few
ASSWTGTTNTGELF
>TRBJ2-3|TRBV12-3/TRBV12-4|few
ASSLASGLSTDTQY
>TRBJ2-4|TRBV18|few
ASSSLSGTDIQY
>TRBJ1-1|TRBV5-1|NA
ASSGKTGDNTEAF
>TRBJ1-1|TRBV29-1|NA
SVEVKALTEAF
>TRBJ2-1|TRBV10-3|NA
ATRGGGPQGNEQF